What follows are 21 T cell receptor beta chains derived from one specimen sequenced in a study of cytomegalovirus exposure and HLA in healthy donors. PCR used 60 Vbeta primers and 13 Jbeta primers. Clones were read by immunoSEQ multiplex PCR, and TCRdb kept only the in-frame ones, dropping some. The sample includes 150,000 to 200,000 clones, around four fifths of them seen just once. The source material was PBMCs. The origin of the receptors is a man between 18 and 29 years old in good health and CMV-seronegative.

This rearrangement joins TRBV7-2 to TRBJ2-3; a weak D match, TRBD2 (5 bases). Germline CDR1 reads SGHTA; CDR2 reads FQGNSA. V was clipped by 5 bases and J by 6 bases, with 9 bases between them. The CDR3 totals 12 residues. As DNA, the CDR3 is TGTGCCAGCAGCGACTATCGGGATACGCAGTATTTT. Encoded protein: CASSDYRDTQYF.

The chain has TRBV28 and TRBJ1-2, with 8 bases aligning to TRBD1. Looked up from germline, CDR1 is MDHEN and CDR2 is SYDVKM. The CDR3 loop spans 14 amino acids. The trim removed 6 bases at V and 2 bases at J, leaving 5 bases unmatched. In DNA form, the CDR3 reads TGTGCCAGCAGGTCGACAGGGGAGAACTATGGCTACACCTTC. Its translation: CASRSTGENYGYTF.

The V and J genes are TRBV5-1 and TRBJ1-6; D remains unclear. Germline V gene sequence: CDR1 SGHRS, CDR2 YFSETQ. The CDR3 consists of 14 residues. Trimming left V 1 base short and J 9 bases short, with 11 bases between. CDR3 residues: CASSLSGMSSPLHF. CDR3 nucleotides: TGCGCCAGCAGCTTGTCGGGAATGAGTTCACCCCTCCACTTT.

This clone was detected only a few times. The chain recombines TRBV19 with TRBJ2-5, with a weak D call TRBD1 (5 bases). CDR3 length: 12 amino acids. V lost 6 bases to trimming and J lost 5 bases, with 10 bases between them. Germline assignment: CDR1 LNHDA and CDR2 SQIVND (reference sequence). The CDR3 reads CASRGPRETQYF. Written as DNA, the CDR3 is TGTGCCAGTAGGGGGCCGAGGGAGACCCAGTACTTC.

This chain joins TRBV27 and TRBJ1-5; D is possibly TRBD1 (5 bases). V was shortened by 1 base and J by 6 bases, with 16 bases between the two germline ends. Germline V gives CDR1 MNHEY, CDR2 SMNVEV (reference sequence). This CDR3 comprises 16 residues. CDR3 DNA sequence: TGTGCCAGCAGTTTATTCGGCCAGGGATTTGGTCAGCCCCAGCATTTT. Translating it yields CASSLFGQGFGQPQHF.

The CDR3 is CASSVGLAGVREETQYF. Written as DNA, the CDR3 is TGTGCCAGCAGCGTCGGCCTAGCGGGAGTGAGGGAAGAGACCCAGTACTTC. This sequence joins TRBV7-8 and TRBJ2-5; 10 bases are shared with TRBD2. The V gene's germline CDR1 is SGHVS and CDR2 FQNEAQ. The CDR3 covers 17 residues. The junction had 12 bases not matched to a gene; V was cut back by 5 bases and J by 3 bases. Full variable domain (remainder filled in from reference TRBV7-8 and TRBJ2-5): GAGVSQSPRYKVAKRGQDVALRCDPISGHVSLFWYQQALGQGPEFLTYFQNEAQLDKSGLPSDRFFAERPEGSVSTLKIQRTQQEDSAVYLCASSVGLAGVREETQYFGPGTRLLVL.

This chain joins TRBV2 and TRBJ2-2; 8 bases are shared with TRBD1. Germline CDR1 reads SNHLY; CDR2 reads FYNNEI. This CDR3 is 17 amino acids long. The V and J ends lost 4 bases and 0 bases, in that order; junction bases with no gene match: 7. The CDR3 DNA follows: TGTGCCAGCAGTGGGGACAGGTACTCCGCGAACACCGGGGAGCTGTTTTTT. It translates to CASSGDRYSANTGELFF.

Only a few counts were recorded for this clone. Within the sample, other DNA sequences also encode this same CDR3. The J gene is TRBJ2-7, the V gene TRBV4-1; D may be TRBD1 (6 bases). The CDR3 sequence is 14 residues long. V lost 1 base, J lost 2 bases, and 9 bases lay in between. CDR1 and CDR2 (germline): MGHRA, YSYEKL. The CDR3 sequence is CASSQGAGAYEQYF. The CDR3 bases are TGCGCCAGCAGCCAAGGGGCAGGGGCCTACGAGCAGTACTTC.

J is TRBJ2-7 and V is TRBV29-1, with D perhaps matching TRBD2 (6 bases). Between the trimmed V and J ends, which lost 0 bases and 6 bases, there was a span of 12 bases. This CDR3 region has 13 residues. Germline lookup yields CDR1 SQVTM and CDR2 ANQGSEA. Here the CDR3 reads CSVEEWQGGEQYF. Written as DNA, the CDR3 is TGCAGCGTTGAAGAGTGGCAGGGAGGCGAGCAGTACTTC.

The chain couples TRBV5-1 to TRBJ1-2, with D possibly being TRBD1 (6 bases). Germline lookup yields CDR1 SGHRS and CDR2 YFSETQ. Trimming shortened V by 1 base and J by 4 bases, and 8 bases separated the two germline ends. This CDR3 has 13 amino acids. This CDR3 is CASSLSGAYGYTF. CDR3 nucleotide sequence: TGCGCCAGCAGCTTGTCAGGGGCCTATGGCTACACCTTC.

The rearrangement joins TRBV19 to TRBJ1-5; the match to TRBD1 covers 8 bases. The CDR3 runs to 14 residues. Per germline, CDR1 LNHDA and CDR2 SQIVND (reference sequence). The V gene end was trimmed by 3 bases and the J gene end by 5 bases; junction bases not matched to a gene: 3. In nucleotides, the CDR3 is TGTGCCAGTAGTATCGGACAGGGCGATCAGCCCCAGCATTTT. It yields the protein CASSIGQGDQPQHF.

The V gene is TRBV9, the J gene TRBJ2-3; 9 bases are shared with TRBD2. CDR1 is SGDLS, CDR2 YYNGEE, per germline. The J segment lost 8 bases and the V segment lost 4 bases, leaving 11 bases of the junction unmatched. CDR3 size: 15 residues. The CDR3 DNA sequence: TGTGCCAGCAGCACACGAGCGGGGGGCCAAGGTACGCAGTATTTT. Translating gives CASSTRAGGQGTQYF.

The chain uses TRBV11-2 and TRBJ1-1; D ambiguous. The V and J ends lost 6 bases and 6 bases respectively, with 14 bases between them. The CDR3 has 13 amino acids. The V gene's germline CDR1 is SGHAT and CDR2 FQNNGV. The CDR3 is CASRPDSFPEAFF. Written as DNA, the CDR3 is TGTGCCAGCAGACCGGACTCATTCCCTGAAGCTTTCTTT.

The chain couples TRBV5-1 to TRBJ2-1; 10 nucleotides align to TRBD2. V lost 1 base to trimming and J lost 9 bases; unmatched junction nucleotides: 7. CDR3 length: 15 amino acids. CDR1 and CDR2 (germline): SGHRS, YFSETQ. The CDR3 sequence: CASSLSGGAAGEQFF. The CDR3 region has the DNA TGCGCCAGCAGCTTGAGCGGGGGGGCCGCAGGTGAGCAGTTCTTC.

The chain uses TRBV28 and TRBJ2-1, with 11 bases lining up with TRBD2. This CDR3 has 15 residues. Germline CDR1 reads MDHEN; CDR2 reads SYDVKM. Trimming took 6 bases from V and 8 from J; bases not matched to a gene: 9. As DNA, the CDR3 is TGTGCCAGCAGCCCCTTACTAGCGGGAGCCCATGAGCAGTTCTTC. This gives the protein CASSPLLAGAHEQFF.

V is TRBV28 and J is TRBJ2-7; TRBD1 agrees at 8 bases. The CDR3 covers 14 residues. Trimming at V came to 6 bases and at J to 0 bases, leaving 4 bases not matched to a gene. CDR1 and CDR2 from the germline V gene are MDHEN and SYDVKM. CDR3 bases: TGTGCCAGCAGGAGACAGGGGAGCTCCTACGAGCAGTACTTC. This translates into CASRRQGSSYEQYF. Drawing the rest from reference TRBV28 and TRBJ2-7, the complete variable domain is DVKVTQSSRYLVKRTGEKVFLECVQDMDHENMFWYRQDPGLGLRLIYFSYDVKMKEKGDIPEGYSVSREKKERFSLILESASTNQTSMYLCASRRQGSSYEQYFGPGTRLTVT.

J is TRBJ2-1 and V is TRBV7-9, with 12 bases that match TRBD2. The V gene end was trimmed by 5 bases and the J gene end by 12 bases; junction bases not matched to a gene: 8. The CDR3 is 14 amino acids. Germline V gives CDR1 SEHNR, CDR2 FQNEAQ (reference sequence). The CDR3: CASSPSGTSGRQFF. CDR3 DNA sequence: TGTGCCAGCAGCCCGAGTGGGACTAGCGGGCGGCAGTTCTTC. The full variable domain, completed using reference TRBV7-9 and TRBJ2-1, is DTGVSQNPRHKITKRGQNVTFRCDPISEHNRLYWYRQTLGQGPEFLTYFQNEAQLEKSRLLSDRFSAERPKGSFSTLEIQRTEQGDSAMYLCASSPSGTSGRQFFGPGTRLTVL.

With regard to this clone: Distinct nucleotide sequences in the sample also encode this CDR3. The chain combines TRBV5-1 with TRBJ2-7; 8 positions agree with TRBD1. Looked up from germline, CDR1 is SGHRS and CDR2 is YFSETQ. The CDR3 is 14 amino acids. V lost 0 bases and J lost 2; bases outside the gene matches: 1. DNA of the CDR3: TGCGCCAGCAGCTTGGGACAGGGGCCCTACGAGCAGTACTTC. Translation: CASSLGQGPYEQYF.

The chain links TRBV28 to TRBJ1-5; D is uncertain. V lost 5 bases and J lost 7, with 15 bases in between. Germline-derived CDR1 and CDR2 are MDHEN and SYDVKM. The CDR3 loop spans 14 amino acids. This chain's CDR3 is CASSPIRGGQPQHF. The DNA for the CDR3 is TGTGCCAGCAGTCCTATCCGCGGCGGGCAGCCCCAGCATTTT.

The chain carries TRBV9 and TRBJ1-2; 7 bases fit TRBD1. CDR1 and CDR2 from the germline V gene are SGDLS and YYNGEE. CDR3 length: 17 residues. The V segment lost 4 bases and the J segment 4 bases; nucleotides outside the gene matches: 16. As DNA, the CDR3 is TGTGCCAGCAGCCGAACATCCGGGACAGACTCCAGCTATGGCTACACCTTC. It is translated as CASSRTSGTDSSYGYTF.

The chain carries TRBV27 and TRBJ2-7; 9 bases fit TRBD1. Germline CDR1 MNHEY, CDR2 SMNVEV (reference sequence). The CDR3 covers 13 residues. After removal of 4 bases from V and 5 bases from J, the junction contained 3 bases not matched to a gene. The CDR3 sequence is CASSYGTGNEQYF. The CDR3 region has the DNA TGTGCCAGCAGTTACGGGACAGGGAACGAGCAGTACTTC.